The clone carrying this T cell receptor beta chain was observed a single time. Its antigen remains unidentified. This sample was included in a study of graft-versus-host responses after intestinal transplantation. Trimming took off 4 bases at V and 1 base at J, with 8 bases between the two ends. The germline V gene encodes CDR1 MNHNS and CDR2 SASEGT. The CDR3 runs 14 residues. Repertoires were generated with immunoSEQ multiplex PCR, while TCRdb's copy carries only in-frame clones and drops some. The sample yields tens of thousands of clones, around 90% seen once. The chain has TRBV6-1 and TRBJ2-1; D is undetermined. This specimen was unstimulated CD4+ T cells sorted from spleen or lymph node cells, taken before intestinal transplant. This clonotype was sampled from a human donor who received an intestinal transplant. CDR3 region: CASSVMISYNEQFF. CDR3 in DNA: TGTGCCAGCAGTGTGATGATATCCTACAATGAGCAGTTCTTC.